This T cell receptor beta chain originates from a study of shared clonotypes between healthy human individuals. Study context: Every donor yielded three CD4 naive, three CD4 memory, two CD8 naive and one CD8 memory plate.

Germline V lookup: CDR1 SQVTM, CDR2 ANQGSEA. The V and J ends lost 5 bases and 0 bases, in that order; junction bases with no gene match: 4. The CDR3 length is 13 residues. Comment on this clone: Its antigen is not known.

Terminally differentiated effector memory CD45RA+ cells were excluded by CCR7 positive selection of CD45RO-negative cells. Original handling: Filtering of immunoSEQ junctional sequences could not match full-length read filtering. Assay: immunoSEQ multiplex PCR; the TCRdb copy retains only in-frame clones and omits some. V and J calls and clone size are copied from that table; D and trimming were computed from the DNA. The sample consists of more than 2 million clones, around 93% of them appearing once. Study-level findings and limits: A handful of donors showed sharing of about 5.5% of naive CD4 clonotypes. The study generally estimated greater richness for naive than memory subsets.

The V and J genes are TRBV29-1 and TRBJ2-7; 7 positions agree with TRBD1. Sequencing used naive CD8+ T cells from PBMCs. The sequence was obtained from a man aged 18-30 years in good health. Some clones in this sample may be carry-over from other donors' samples. CDR3 in amino acids: CSVHRQGSYEQYF. CDR3 nucleotides: TGCAGCGTTCACAGACAGGGCTCCTACGAGCAGTACTTC.